Each of the 21 T cell receptor beta chains below was sequenced from the same sample in a study of blood T cell repertoires in COVID-19. The data were produced by immunoSEQ multiplex PCR, yet TCRdb's version contains in-frame clones alone and is incomplete. In the table there are 60,000 to 85,000 clones, 83% of which are singletons. The sequencing input was peripheral blood. These receptors came from an elderly man with acute or convalescent COVID-19.

The count of this clone is one. J is TRBJ2-7 and V is TRBV25-1, with D unresolved. Germline V gene sequence: CDR1 MGHDK, CDR2 SYGVNS. The V end was cut by 7 bases, the J end by 2 bases, with 18 bases between. The CDR3 extends over 15 amino acids. Written as DNA, the CDR3 is TGTGCCAGCACCACTTCCGACTCACCCCCCTACGAGCAGTACTTC. Translating gives CASTTSDSPPYEQYF.

The chain recombines TRBV5-1 with TRBJ1-1; D is undetermined. Per the germline V gene, CDR1 is SGHRS and CDR2 is YFSETQ. The CDR3 loop spans 14 amino acids. The V gene lost 3 bases and the J gene lost 3 bases, with 12 bases spanning the gap. CDR3 bases: TGCGCCAGCAGCTCGGGAATTACGGACACTGAAGCTTTCTTT. It yields the protein CASSSGITDTEAFF. Complete variable domain (other parts from reference TRBV5-1 and TRBJ1-1): KAGVTQTPRYLIKTRGQQVTLSCSPISGHRSVSWYQQTPGQGLQFLFEYFSETQRNKGNFPGRFSGRQFSNSRSEMNVSTLELGDSALYLCASSSGITDTEAFFGQGTRLTVV.

The CDR3 is CASSLTGGREDTQYF. CDR3 DNA sequence: TGCGCCAGCAGTTTGACAGGGGGGAGGGAAGATACGCAGTATTTT. This sequence joins TRBV5-1 and TRBJ2-3, with 9 bases that match TRBD1. Per the germline V gene, CDR1 is SGHRS and CDR2 is YFSETQ. The CDR3 runs to 15 residues. The V segment lost 5 bases and the J segment 5 bases; nucleotides outside the gene matches: 9. Together with reference TRBV5-1 and TRBJ2-3, the CDR3 gives the full variable domain: KAGVTQTPRYLIKTRGQQVTLSCSPISGHRSVSWYQQTPGQGLQFLFEYFSETQRNKGNFPGRFSGRQFSNSRSEMNVSTLELGDSALYLCASSLTGGREDTQYFGPGTRLTVL.

The CDR3 bases are TGTGCCAGCAGTTTTAAGGGGGAACAGTACTTC. Protein sequence: CASSFKGEQYF. This chain joins TRBV6-5 and TRBJ2-7, with D possibly being TRBD1 (6 bases). The CDR3 runs 11 residues. V lost 4 bases, J lost 10 bases, and 11 bases lay in between. CDR1 MNHEY and CDR2 SVGAGI come from the germline V gene.

This clone appeared once. The rearrangement links TRBV3-1 (or the pseudogene TRBV3-2) to TRBJ2-7; D unresolved. Between the trimmed V and J ends, which lost 0 bases and 3 bases, there was a span of 3 bases. Per germline, CDR1 LGHDT and CDR2 YNNKEL (reference sequence). CDR3 length: 12 residues. In nucleotides, the CDR3 is TGTGCCAGCAGCCAAGATAACTACGAGCAGTACTTC. Translation gives CASSQDNYEQYF.

This clone was seen a few times. J is TRBJ1-4 and V is TRBV18, with D possibly matching TRBD1 (5 bases). With 5 bases removed from V and 4 bases from J, the gap between germline ends came to 8 bases. The CDR3 covers 13 residues. The germline CDR1 and CDR2 sequences are KGHSH and LQKENI. CDR3 sequence: CASSRGINEKLFF. The CDR3 region has the DNA TGTGCCAGCTCAAGGGGTATTAATGAAAAACTGTTTTTT.

J is TRBJ2-1 and V is TRBV9, with D perhaps matching TRBD1 (6 bases). The CDR3 runs to 13 residues. Trimming took off 0 bases at V and 10 bases at J, with 11 bases between the two ends. Germline V gene sequence: CDR1 SGDLS, CDR2 YYNGEE. CDR3 residues: CASSVEGVSEQFF. The CDR3 bases are TGTGCCAGCAGCGTAGAGGGGGTCAGCGAGCAGTTCTTC.

The chain links TRBV30 to TRBJ2-3; D is unclear. From germline, CDR1 is GTSNPN and CDR2 SVGIG (reference sequence). Trimming took 3 bases from V and 5 from J, leaving 18 bases between them. This CDR3 is 15 amino acids long. DNA for the CDR3: TGTGCCTGGAGCTCCCGTGGGTCTCAGGTAGATACGCAGTATTTT. Protein: CAWSSRGSQVDTQYF. The whole variable domain, remainder taken from reference TRBV30 and TRBJ2-3, is SQTIHQWPATLVQPVGSPLSLECTVEGTSNPNLYWYRQAAGRGLQLLFYSVGIGQISSEVPQNLSASRPQDRQFILSSKKLLLSDSGFYLCAWSSRGSQVDTQYFGPGTRLTVL.

V is TRBV7-2 and J is TRBJ2-5; tentatively, D is TRBD2 (5 bases). The CDR3 runs 13 residues. V was trimmed by 0 bases and J by 4 bases, leaving 6 bases between them. CDR1 and CDR2 from the germline V gene are SGHTA and FQGNSA. DNA for the CDR3: TGTGCCAGCAGCTTAGCCAGCGGAGAGACCCAGTACTTC. Protein product: CASSLASGETQYF.

The chain has TRBV7-5 and TRBJ1-2; TRBD1 was called by the table and not checked on the DNA. TRBV7-5 is noted as a pseudogene. The CDR3 consists of 17 residues. The CDR3: CARSHPEGTGARYGYTF. CDR3 DNA sequence: TGTGCCAGAAGCCATCCCGAGGGGACAGGAGCTCGGTATGGCTACACCTTC.

In its sample, this clone was seen a few times. DNA for the CDR3: TGTGCCACCAGTGACACAGGGGAGGGCTACACCTTC. Translating gives CATSDTGEGYTF. This chain links TRBV24-1 with TRBJ1-2; 7 bases are a match to TRBD1. The CDR3 runs to 12 residues. With V trimmed by 4 bases and J by 8 bases, 3 bases remained unmatched. The germline gives CDR1 KGHDR, CDR2 SFDVKD.

This chain's CDR3 is CASSPPMGGLTGELFF. As DNA, the CDR3 is TGTGCCAGCTCACCACCGATGGGGGGACTCACCGGGGAGCTGTTTTTT. This chain connects TRBV18 to TRBJ2-2; maybe TRBD2 (6 bases). Germline V lookup: CDR1 KGHSH, CDR2 LQKENI. The CDR3 has 16 amino acids. V was shortened by 0 bases and J by 4 bases, with 12 bases between the two germline ends.

CDR3 amino acids: CASSGPGQGGSPLHF. The CDR3 DNA is TGCGCCAGCAGCGGGCCGGGACAGGGTGGTTCACCCCTCCACTTT. The chain combines TRBV5-1 with TRBJ1-6; 9 nucleotides agree with TRBD1. Germline V gene data show CDR1 as SGHRS and CDR2 as YFSETQ. With V trimmed by 4 bases and J by 9 bases, 8 bases remained unmatched. This CDR3 has 15 amino acids.

The chain is built from TRBV9 and TRBJ1-3; 8 nucleotides match TRBD1. The CDR3 loop spans 15 amino acids. Germline-derived CDR1 and CDR2 are SGDLS and YYNGEE. V trimming: 2 bases; J trimming: 10 bases; junction bases outside the gene matches: 11. The CDR3 loop reads CASSVLSGGSGTIYF. DNA of the CDR3: TGTGCCAGCAGCGTTCTGTCAGGGGGCTCCGGGACCATATATTTT.

This chain joins TRBV5-4 and TRBJ1-5; D unresolved. The germline V gene encodes CDR1 SGHNT and CDR2 YYREEE (reference sequence). The CDR3 has 16 residues. V was cut by 4 bases and J by 1 base, with 15 bases left in between. This CDR3 is CASSAGGVVSNQPQHF. The CDR3 coding sequence is TGTGCCAGCAGCGCGGGTGGGGTCGTGAGCAATCAGCCCCAGCATTTT.

In nucleotides, the CDR3 is TGTGCCAGCAGCGCCTTCGGGGGGGTGCGGGAGTACGAGCAGTACTTC. It is translated as CASSAFGGVREYEQYF. The V call is TRBV28, the J call TRBJ2-7; 8 bases are shared with TRBD2. Germline V lookup: CDR1 MDHEN, CDR2 SYDVKM. This CDR3 region has 16 residues. The V gene end was trimmed by 6 bases and the J gene end by 4 bases; junction bases not matched to a gene: 14.

V is TRBV6-5 and J is TRBJ1-2, with D uncertain. Trimming removed 0 bases at V and 5 bases at J, with 10 bases between. CDR1 MNHEY and CDR2 SVGAGI come from the germline V gene. The CDR3 length is 14 residues. CDR3 bases: TGTGCCAGCAGTTACTCGATAGAAGTTTATGGCTACACCTTC. Its translation is CASSYSIEVYGYTF.

This rearrangement joins TRBV27 to TRBJ2-3, with 7 bases lining up with TRBD2. The CDR3 extends over 17 amino acids. CDR1 MNHEY and CDR2 SMNVEV come from the germline V gene (reference sequence). V was clipped by 6 bases and J by 3 bases; unmatched bases: 15. The DNA of the CDR3 is TGTGCCAGCAGCCCCTCCGCCTTGCCGGGAGGAACAGATACGCAGTATTTT. It is translated as CASSPSALPGGTDTQYF.

The chain links TRBV21-1 to TRBJ2-4; the DNA was not used to check the table's D call, TRBD2. TRBV21-1 is noted as a pseudogene. The CDR3 spans 18 residues. Here the CDR3 reads CASSNPGTSGRARNIQYF. CDR3 nucleotide sequence: TGTGCCAGCAGCAATCCCGGGACTAGCGGGAGGGCCCGGAACATTCAGTACTTC.

This clone appeared a few times. The chain links TRBV12-3 or TRBV12-4 to TRBJ1-6; possible D gene TRBD1, 6 bases. The CDR3 consists of 13 residues. V lost 5 bases and J 12 bases, leaving 14 bases between the germline ends. The CDR3 spells CASSRDTQGPLHF. CDR3 bases: TGTGCCAGCAGTCGGGACACCCAGGGACCCCTCCACTTT.

This rearrangement joins TRBV28 to TRBJ2-2, with a possible D match to TRBD2 (5 bases). V was pared by 4 bases and J by 2 bases, with 5 bases between. The V gene's germline CDR1 is MDHEN and CDR2 SYDVKM. The CDR3 covers 13 residues. The CDR3 coding sequence is TGTGCCAGCAGTTCGGGAAACACCGGGGAGCTGTTTTTT. Translation gives CASSSGNTGELFF. The variable domain in full, completed from reference TRBV28 and TRBJ2-2, reads DVKVTQSSRYLVKRTGEKVFLECVQDMDHENMFWYRQDPGLGLRLIYFSYDVKMKEKGDIPEGYSVSREKKERFSLILESASTNQTSMYLCASSSGNTGELFFGEGSRLTVL.